The 23 T cell receptor beta chains presented below share a single source sample, sequenced in a study of cytomegalovirus exposure and HLA in healthy donors. The PCR had 60 Vbeta and 13 Jbeta primers. Only in-frame clones appear in the TCRdb table, and some are missing; sequencing was by immunoSEQ multiplex PCR. The sample contains roughly 150,000 clones, about 80% of which appear only once. The sample consisted of PBMCs. These receptors were taken from a woman aged 40-49 years in good health and CMV-seropositive.

The chain carries TRBV7-9 and TRBJ1-1; D gene unclear. CDR1 and CDR2 (germline): SEHNR, FQNEAQ (reference sequence). Between the trimmed V and J ends, which lost 5 bases and 3 bases, there was a span of 10 bases. The CDR3 sequence is 13 residues long. For the CDR3, the DNA is TGTGCCAGCAGCCGCGTCCAGGACACTGAAGCTTTCTTT. The encoded protein is CASSRVQDTEAFF. Complete variable domain (other parts from reference TRBV7-9 and TRBJ1-1): DTGVSQNPRHKITKRGQNVTFRCDPISEHNRLYWYRQTLGQGPEFLTYFQNEAQLEKSRLLSDRFSAERPKGSFSTLEIQRTEQGDSAMYLCASSRVQDTEAFFGQGTRLTVV.

This CDR3 reads CSARQGRNTF. In DNA, the CDR3 is TGCAGTGCTAGGCAGGGGCGGAACACCTTC. The rearrangement uses TRBV20-1 and TRBJ1-2, with D possibly being TRBD1 (6 bases). The length of the CDR3 is 10 residues. Germline V gives CDR1 DFQATT, CDR2 SNEGSKA (reference sequence). V gave up 3 bases and J gave up 12 bases, with 11 bases separating them.

The chain joins TRBV2 to TRBJ2-5; 11 bases agree with TRBD1. The V gene's germline CDR1 is SNHLY and CDR2 FYNNEI. The CDR3 sequence is 14 residues long. V trimming: 11 bases; J trimming: 2 bases; junction bases outside the gene matches: 7. CDR3: CACNRDRGQETQYF. The CDR3 DNA follows: TGTGCCTGTAACCGGGACAGGGGGCAAGAGACCCAGTACTTC.

V is TRBV27 and J is TRBJ2-7; D possibly corresponds to TRBD1 (6 bases). The CDR3 is 16 amino acids. The ends were cut back, 6 bases at V and 2 bases at J, with 20 bases in the middle. Germline values: CDR1 MNHEY, CDR2 SMNVEV (reference sequence). The CDR3 DNA is TGTGCCAGCAGCTTTCGGGCTGGGGGCGGGCCCTACGAGCAGTACTTC. Protein: CASSFRAGGGPYEQYF.

This clone came up once. J is TRBJ2-7 and V is TRBV6-5, with no clear D. Trimming took 5 bases from V and 12 from J, leaving 17 bases between them. CDR1 and CDR2 from the germline V gene are MNHEY and SVGAGI. This CDR3 comprises 12 residues. The chain's CDR3 is CASSEARCCPYF. CDR3 bases: TGTGCCAGCAGTGAAGCCCGGTGTTGTCCGTACTTC.

The J gene is TRBJ1-2, the V gene TRBV19; D is unclear. This CDR3 has 12 residues. V gave up 1 base and J gave up 8 bases, with 8 bases separating them. The germline CDR1 and CDR2 sequences are LNHDA and SQIVND (reference sequence). CDR3 sequence reads: CASSIGVRGYTF. DNA of the CDR3: TGTGCCAGTAGTATAGGCGTTCGGGGCTACACCTTC. The whole variable domain, remainder taken from reference TRBV19 and TRBJ1-2, is DGGITQSPKYLFRKEGQNVTLSCEQNLNHDAMYWYRQDPGQGLRLIYYSQIVNDFQKGDIAEGYSVSREKKESFPLTVTSAQKNPTAFYLCASSIGVRGYTFGSGTRLTVV.

The V and J genes are TRBV5-8 and TRBJ2-3; D may be TRBD2 (6 bases). The germline V gene has CDR1 SGHTS and CDR2 YDEGEE. CDR3 length equals 18 residues. V lost 0 bases and J lost 2, with 19 bases in between. CDR3 residues: CASSLGAGGAFLTDTQYF. The CDR3, as DNA: TGTGCCAGCAGCTTGGGGGCCGGGGGAGCGTTCCTCACAGATACGCAGTATTTT.

The chain couples TRBV19 to TRBJ2-5; maybe TRBD2 (5 bases). Germline CDR1 reads LNHDA; CDR2 reads SQIVND (reference sequence). The CDR3 is 13 residues long. V shed 5 bases and J shed 1 base, with 8 bases lying between them. The CDR3 loop reads CASSSGSQETQYF. The CDR3 DNA follows: TGTGCCAGTAGTTCGGGGAGCCAAGAGACCCAGTACTTC.

The chain is built from TRBV5-4 and TRBJ2-7, with D perhaps TRBD1 (6 bases). CDR1 SGHNT and CDR2 YYREEE come from the germline V gene (reference sequence). The CDR3 is 13 amino acids. Trimming took off 0 bases at V and 6 bases at J, with 10 bases between the two ends. This CDR3 is CASSLEVRGEQYF. The CDR3 nucleotides are TGTGCCAGCAGCTTGGAAGTCAGGGGCGAGCAGTACTTC.

This clone has more than one count but fewer than ten. J is TRBJ2-7 and V is TRBV5-4; D possibly corresponds to TRBD2 (6 bases). Per the germline V gene, CDR1 is SGHNT and CDR2 is YYREEE (reference sequence). This CDR3 spans 16 amino acids. With 0 bases removed from V and 4 bases from J, the gap between germline ends came to 17 bases. CDR3 in amino acids: CASSLAGGAGRYEQYF. The CDR3 nucleotides read TGTGCCAGCAGCTTGGCAGGCGGTGCGGGGAGGTACGAGCAGTACTTC.

The J gene is TRBJ2-5, the V gene TRBV7-8; unclear D gene. Germline V lookup: CDR1 SGHVS, CDR2 FQNEAQ. This CDR3 comprises 14 residues. V was clipped by 2 bases and J by 1 base, with 8 bases between them. The CDR3 loop is CASSLSALQETQYF. The CDR3 region has the DNA TGTGCCAGCAGCTTATCCGCGCTCCAAGAGACCCAGTACTTC.

This clone appeared once. The chain couples TRBV6-1 to TRBJ2-3; 7 bases align to TRBD2. The V gene end was trimmed by 8 bases and the J gene end by 1 base; junction bases not matched to a gene: 0. The CDR3 is 12 residues long. Germline CDR1 and CDR2: MNHNS and SASEGT. The CDR3: CASREGTDTQYF. The CDR3 nucleotides read TGTGCCAGCCGGGAGGGCACAGATACGCAGTATTTT.

In its sample, this clone was seen a few times. V and J are TRBV11-3 and TRBJ2-3, with 9 bases lining up with TRBD2. CDR3 length: 14 amino acids. Germline trimming cut 3 bases from V and 9 bases from J; bases unmatched to any gene: 7. The germline gives CDR1 SGHNT, CDR2 YENEEA. CDR3 sequence reads: CASSFCLAGRTQYF. The DNA of the CDR3 is TGTGCCAGCAGCTTCTGCCTAGCGGGAAGAACGCAGTATTTT.

The rearrangement links TRBV19 to TRBJ2-5; D is possibly TRBD2 (6 bases). CDR3 length: 13 amino acids. In germline, CDR1 is LNHDA, CDR2 SQIVND (reference sequence). The V and J ends lost 5 bases and 2 bases respectively, with 9 bases between them. CDR3 loop: CASSGTLQETQYF. In nucleotides, the CDR3 is TGTGCCAGTAGTGGGACTTTACAAGAGACCCAGTACTTC.

CDR3 residues: CASSHGLAGVFSLSYNEQFF. DNA for the CDR3: TGCGCCAGCAGCCACGGACTAGCGGGCGTCTTTAGTCTCTCCTACAATGAGCAGTTCTTC. This chain joins TRBV5-1 and TRBJ2-1; 11 bases are shared with TRBD2. The germline gives CDR1 SGHRS, CDR2 YFSETQ. V gave up 4 bases and J gave up 0 bases; unmatched junction bases: 15. CDR3 length equals 20 residues.

V gene TRBV10-3 combines with J gene TRBJ1-2; tentative D call: TRBD1 (6 bases). The CDR3 consists of 16 residues. CDR1 ENHRY and CDR2 SYGVKD come from the germline V gene. Deletions cut 5 bases from V and 0 bases from J, with 16 bases between. The CDR3 loop reads CAISLKTTGSNYGYTF. The CDR3 DNA follows: TGTGCCATCAGTCTCAAAACGACAGGTTCTAACTATGGCTACACCTTC.

This chain connects TRBV4-1 to TRBJ2-7; a weak D match, TRBD1 (5 bases). Trimming took off 1 base at V and 2 bases at J, with 12 bases between the two ends. The CDR3 extends over 15 amino acids. Per the germline V gene, CDR1 is MGHRA and CDR2 is YSYEKL. This chain's CDR3 is CASSQVWRQTYEQYF. CDR3 sequence (DNA): TGCGCCAGCAGCCAAGTCTGGAGACAGACCTACGAGCAGTACTTC.

V gene TRBV6-5 combines with J gene TRBJ2-1; 14 positions match TRBD2. V lost 2 bases, J lost 9 bases, and 6 bases stayed unmatched. Germline CDR1 reads MNHEY; CDR2 reads SVGAGI. This CDR3 region has 16 residues. In DNA, the CDR3 is TGTGCCAGCAGTTACCAGGGGACTAGCGGGAGAGTTGAGCAGTTCTTC. This codes for CASSYQGTSGRVEQFF.

This rearrangement joins TRBV7-2 to TRBJ1-2, with 7 bases fitting TRBD1. V was pared by 2 bases and J by 3 bases, with 3 bases of the junction left unmatched. The CDR3 loop spans 14 amino acids. CDR1 SGHTA and CDR2 FQGNSA come from the germline V gene. The CDR3 DNA reads TGTGCCAGCAGCTTATACAGGGGAGACTATGGCTACACCTTC. Translation gives CASSLYRGDYGYTF.

The chain recombines TRBV5-1 with TRBJ1-2; D not resolved. The CDR3 is made up of 13 amino acids. Trimming pared 1 base from V and 8 bases from J, leaving 12 bases between. Germline V gives CDR1 SGHRS, CDR2 YFSETQ. As DNA, the CDR3 is TGCGCCAGCAGCTTGTCGGGGTTCGAGGGCTACACCTTC. Protein product: CASSLSGFEGYTF.

This clone was detected only once. The rearrangement joins TRBV27 to TRBJ2-6, with D hard to call. The CDR3 consists of 15 residues. V was trimmed by 0 bases and J by 4 bases, leaving 7 bases between them. Per germline, CDR1 MNHEY and CDR2 SMNVEV (reference sequence). The chain's CDR3 is CASSLSPGGANVLTF. The CDR3 DNA is TGTGCCAGCAGTTTATCTCCAGGCGGGGCCAACGTCCTGACTTTC.

This clone appeared a few times. The rearrangement links TRBV4-1 to TRBJ1-1; D remains unclear. Germline assignment: CDR1 MGHRA and CDR2 YSYEKL. Trimming left V 0 bases short and J 8 bases short, with 13 bases between. The length of the CDR3 is 14 residues. This chain's CDR3 is CASSQESRLREAFF. Here the CDR3 DNA reads TGCGCCAGCAGCCAAGAATCAAGACTGAGAGAAGCTTTCTTT.

J is TRBJ1-5 and V is TRBV6-5; 10 bases match TRBD1. Germline V gives CDR1 MNHEY, CDR2 SVGAGI. The CDR3 sequence is 15 residues long. Losses at the gene ends were 5 bases for V and 4 bases for J; bases not matched to a gene: 5. CDR3 loop: CASSRGTGVNQPQHF. The CDR3 bases are TGTGCCAGCAGTCGTGGGACAGGGGTGAATCAGCCCCAGCATTTT.